A selection of T cell receptor beta chains follows, all from one sample in a study of T cells after yellow fever vaccination. TCRdb independently ran MiXCR on the 5' RACE reads; one entry per CDR3 protein. This table has a few hundred thousand distinct CDR3 sequences, 5.2% appearing once. The sample consisted of CD4+ T cells sorted from PBMCs, taken on the day of the yellow fever booster vaccination. Receptors were obtained from a man aged 18 to 35 who received the YFV17D yellow fever vaccine. Both conserved end residues are part of each CDR3. The order of the fields is V gene, J gene, D gene, clone size, CDR3 DNA, CDR3 protein. A D gene is named only where the DNA matches it firmly. The size field is filled for only some rows; it gives once, few, many or a size class.

>TRBV9|TRBJ1-1|-|many
TGTGCCAGCAGCCCCCTTCAAATTTCAGCGGCAACTGAAGCTTTCTTT
CASSPLQISAATEAFF
>TRBV7-8|TRBJ2-6|TRBD2|few
TGTGCCAGCAGCTTATTATTGGCGGGAGAGTTCTCTGGGGCCAACGTCCTGACTTTC
CASSLLLAGEFSGANVLTF
>TRBV6-5|TRBJ2-2|-|few
TGTGCCAGCCACCAGGGATCGAACACCGGGGAGCTGTTTTTT
CASHQGSNTGELFF
>TRBV20-1|TRBJ2-1|-|many
TGCAGTGCTACCGAGAAAGGGGGGATGGGAGAGCAGTTCTTC
CSATEKGGMGEQFF
>TRBV28|TRBJ1-1|TRBD1|few
TGTGCCAGCAGCCTCTTCTTCACTCCGGGACAGGGGTCAACCATGAACACTGAAGCTTTCTTT
CASSLFFTPGQGSTMNTEAFF
>TRBV20-1|TRBJ2-5|-|-
TGCAGTGCTAGACAGGGACTGCAAGAGACCCAGTACTTC
CSARQGLQETQYF
>TRBV5-1|TRBJ1-2|-|many
TGCGCCAGCAGCTTGGCCCTAAGGGCCCAGGGGAGCTATGGCTACACCTTC
CASSLALRAQGSYGYTF
>TRBV12-3/TRBV12-4|TRBJ1-2|-|-
TGTGCCAGCAGAGACGGCAGATCTAACTATGGCTACACCTTC
CASRDGRSNYGYTF
>TRBV5-4|TRBJ2-7|TRBD1|-
TGTGCCAGCAGCTCCCGGTCGACAGGGCTTGACGAGCAGTACTTC
CASSSRSTGLDEQYF
>TRBV5-1|TRBJ2-4|-|medium-sized
TGCGCCAGCAGCTTGGGCCAGGGGGGAAACATTCAGTACTTC
CASSLGQGGNIQYF
>TRBV5-1|TRBJ2-3|-|many
TGCGCCAGCAGCAGAATATCTAGCACAGATACGCAGTATTTT
CASSRISSTDTQYF
>TRBV11-3|TRBJ2-3|-|many
TGTGCCAGCAGCTCAAACGGCCGAGGCACAGATACGCAGTATTTT
CASSSNGRGTDTQYF
>TRBV3-1|TRBJ2-2|TRBD2|-
TGTGCCAGCAGCCAAGCGGGACTAGCGGTTACGAACACCGGGGAGCTGTTTTTT
CASSQAGLAVTNTGELFF
>TRBV7-3|TRBJ1-1|-|many
TGTGCCAGCAGCCCCCAGGGGCGGAACACTGAAGCTTTCTTT
CASSPQGRNTEAFF
>TRBV29-1|TRBJ2-3|TRBD2|few
TGCAGCGTAGCCTTGACTAGCGGGGGGGGCACAGATACGCAGTATTTT
CSVALTSGGGTDTQYF
>TRBV12-3/TRBV12-4|TRBJ1-1|TRBD1|few
TGTGCCAGCAGTTTTCAGGGACAGGGGTATGTAGCTTTCTTT
CASSFQGQGYVAFF
>TRBV6-1|TRBJ1-1|-|few
TGTGCCAGCAGAGCAGGGAGAGAGCCTGAAGCTTTCTTT
CASRAGREPEAFF
>TRBV20-1|TRBJ1-4|-|few
TGCAGTGCTAGTGATTTTGGTGAAAAACTGTTTTTT
CSASDFGEKLFF
>TRBV19|TRBJ2-3|-|many
TGTGCCAGTACCATCCAGGGGACAGATACGCAGTATTTT
CASTIQGTDTQYF
>TRBV20-1|TRBJ1-2|-|-
TGCAGTGCTAGTAGGGGAAGGAGCTATGGCTACACCTTC
CSASRGRSYGYTF
>TRBV11-2|TRBJ2-3|-|many
TGTGCCAGCAGCTTTTCCGGGGGAGATACGCAGTATTTT
CASSFSGGDTQYF
>TRBV20-1|TRBJ2-1|TRBD2|few
TGCAGTGCTAGACGCGGGGGAAACTCCTACAATGAGCAGTTCTTC
CSARRGGNSYNEQFF
>TRBV7-4|TRBJ2-3|TRBD1|few
TGTGCCAGCAGCTCCCACAGGGGCAGCACAGATACGCAGTATTTT
CASSSHRGSTDTQYF
>TRBV9|TRBJ2-1|TRBD2|-
TGTGCCAGCAGCACCAGACCGACTAGCGGGGGACCCAATGAGCAGTTCTTC
CASSTRPTSGGPNEQFF
>TRBV19|TRBJ2-5|-|few
TGTGCCAGTAGCCTCGCTGGGCGGTTCCAAGAGACCCAGTACTTC
CASSLAGRFQETQYF
>TRBV7-9|TRBJ2-1|-|many
TGTGCCAAACCACCGGGCCCCAGGGAGGATGAGCAGTTCTTC
CAKPPGPREDEQFF
>TRBV7-7|TRBJ2-1|-|few
TGTGCCAGCAGCTTAGGGGGAACTGGTAGTGAGCAGTTCTTC
CASSLGGTGSEQFF
>TRBV12-3/TRBV12-4|TRBJ1-1|-|-
TGTGCCAGCAGTTCGGCCAGGGTGACTGAAGCTTTCTTT
CASSSARVTEAFF
>TRBV3-1|TRBJ2-3|-|few
TGTGCCAGCAGCCAATCAGCGGACAACACAGATACGCAGTATTTT
CASSQSADNTDTQYF